The present entry profiles one TCR beta chain with its context. Trimming pared 7 bases from V and 0 bases from J, leaving 13 bases between. The CDR3 is 14 residues long. Per germline, CDR1 LNHDA and CDR2 SQIVND (reference sequence). The sample comes from a study of blood T cell repertoires in COVID-19. Study details: T cells, B-cell-depleted T cells, or PBMCs provided the cDNA or gDNA that served as material.

In the source study's methods: Estimation of nucleated cell counts was performed using reference gene primer amplification. Clones were sequenced by immunoSEQ multiplex PCR, and TCRdb holds only the in-frame ones, with some missing. That table supplies the V and J calls and clone size; D and trimming were determined from the DNA. This sample has about 160,000 clones, with 81% found just once. The chain carries TRBV19 and TRBJ2-7; D unresolved. Sample: peripheral blood. The sequence was obtained from a man in his sixties with active or convalescent COVID-19. CDR3: CASKKQVGSYEQYF. DNA of the CDR3: TGTGCCAGTAAAAAGCAGGTGGGCTCCTACGAGCAGTACTTC.